This passage covers 29 T cell receptor beta chains from one sample sequenced in a study of CD8 T cells in ankylosing spondylitis. General study points: For ankylosing spondylitis blood, a TCR beta motif of about eight highly homologous variants appeared characteristic.

Each CDR3 protein gets one entry after TCRdb re-called the 5' RACE reads with MiXCR. This sample has under 550,000 distinct CDR3 sequences; about 24% occur once, and the top ten carry roughly 0.8%. These receptors have no identified antigens. The material sequenced was blood, either unsorted or a sorted T cell fraction (not recorded which). These receptors were obtained from a male donor with ankylosing spondylitis.

V and J are TRBV12-3 or TRBV12-4 and TRBJ1-1; possible D gene TRBD1, 5 bases. The CDR3 has 15 amino acids. The germline V and J ends were trimmed by 3 bases and 4 bases, with 15 bases remaining between them. CDR3 amino acids: CASSFGRGGGTEAFF. The CDR3 nucleotides are TGTGCCAGCAGTTTTGGAAGGGGCGGCGGCACTGAAGCTTTCTTT.

CDR3 sequence (DNA): TGTGCCAGCAGTGAATATGTCAGCCAAGAGACCCAGTACTTC. Amino acids: CASSEYVSQETQYF. The chain links TRBV6-1 to TRBJ2-5; D is uncertain. The V gene's germline CDR1 is MNHNS and CDR2 SASEGT. V gave up 2 bases and J gave up 1 base, with 8 bases separating them. This CDR3 region has 14 residues.

This clonotype was seen more than once but under ten times. The V gene is TRBV3-1, the J gene TRBJ2-5, with 7 bases that match TRBD1. The germline CDR1 and CDR2 sequences are LGHDT and YNNKEL (reference sequence). The CDR3 has 16 residues. V lost 3 bases to trimming and J lost 2 bases; unmatched junction nucleotides: 9. CDR3 protein: CASSHPGTASQETQYF. In DNA, the CDR3 is TGTGCCAGCAGCCATCCCGGGACAGCCTCTCAAGAGACCCAGTACTTC.

This clonotype has only a few counts. The CDR3 DNA follows: TGTGCCAGCAGTTTCAACAGGGACGGCACTGAAGCTTTCTTT. Its translation is CASSFNRDGTEAFF. The chain has TRBV12-3 or TRBV12-4 and TRBJ1-1; weak D call: TRBD1 (6 bases). V lost 3 bases and J lost 4, with 12 bases in between. This CDR3 is 14 amino acids long.

This clonotype showed up just a few times. The chain couples TRBV27 to TRBJ1-4; TRBD1 matches 9 bases. Looked up from germline, CDR1 is MNHEY and CDR2 is SMNVEV (reference sequence). The CDR3 sequence is 17 residues long. Losses at the gene ends were 4 bases for V and 0 bases for J; bases not matched to a gene: 6. In DNA form, the CDR3 reads TGTGCCAGCAGTTCTGGACAGGGGAGGGCAACTAATGAAAAACTGTTTTTT. This sequence encodes CASSSGQGRATNEKLFF.

This clonotype occurred a few times. The chain joins TRBV11-1 to TRBJ2-3; 8 bases match TRBD2. Germline V CDR1 and CDR2: SGHAT, FQDESV (reference sequence). The CDR3 extends over 18 amino acids. The junction had 13 bases not matched to a gene; V was cut back by 5 bases and J by 0 bases. The CDR3: CASSPLAGGFTSTDTQYF. The CDR3 bases are TGTGCCAGCAGCCCCCTCGCGGGAGGTTTCACTAGCACAGATACGCAGTATTTT.

V usage is TRBV11-2 and J usage is TRBJ2-1; tentative D call: TRBD2 (5 bases). V shed 1 base and J shed 0 bases, with 16 bases lying between them. CDR3 length equals 18 residues. The V gene's germline CDR1 is SGHAT and CDR2 FQNNGV. The CDR3 region is CASSLGVVATNSYNEQFF. CDR3 coding DNA: TGTGCCAGCAGCTTAGGTGTAGTAGCGACCAACTCCTACAATGAGCAGTTCTTC.

This clonotype was detected a few times. The rearrangement links TRBV14 to TRBJ1-2, with a weak D call TRBD1 (5 bases). The V gene's germline CDR1 is SGHDN and CDR2 FVKESK. Trimming stripped 4 bases from V and 1 base from J, with 19 bases between. The CDR3 is made up of 17 amino acids. In DNA, the CDR3 is TGTGCCAGCAGCCCCCGAATGTACAGGAGGGATAACTATGGCTACACCTTC. Protein product: CASSPRMYRRDNYGYTF. The whole variable domain, filled in from reference TRBV14 and TRBJ1-2, reads EAGVTQFPSHSVIEKGQTVTLRCDPISGHDNLYWYRRVMGKEIKFLLHFVKESKQDESGMPNNRFLAERTGGTYSTLKVQPAELEDSGVYFCASSPRMYRRDNYGYTFGSGTRLTVV.

This rearrangement joins TRBV21-1 to TRBJ2-7; the listed D gene, TRBD1, was not tested against the DNA. TRBV21-1 is given as a pseudogene. The CDR3 is 15 residues long. Here the CDR3 reads CASSPPGAVAYEQYV. The CDR3 bases are TGTGCCAGCAGCCCTCCGGGCGCAGTAGCCTACGAGCAGTACGTC.

The V and J genes are TRBV5-1 and TRBJ2-1, with TRBD2 matching over 13 bases. The CDR3 totals 19 residues. CDR1 is SGHRS and CDR2 is YFSETQ in the germline V gene. V lost 4 bases, J lost 6 bases, and 16 bases stayed unmatched. The CDR3 DNA is TGCGCCAGCAGCAATAACAGAGGACTAGCGGGAGCCGCAGTCAATGAGCAGTTCTTC. It is translated as CASSNNRGLAGAAVNEQFF.

This clonotype appeared a few times. V usage is TRBV20-1 and J usage is TRBJ2-1; D might be TRBD2 (7 bases). Germline CDR1 is DFQATT and CDR2 is SNEGSKA (reference sequence). V was clipped by 8 bases and J by 1 base, with 12 bases between them. This CDR3 region has 13 residues. For the CDR3, the DNA is TGCAGTTCAAGGGGGGGTTCCTACAATGAGCAGTTCTTC. Translated, it gives CSSRGGSYNEQFF.

CDR3 region: CASSPQGSTYEQYF. CDR3 nucleotide sequence: TGTGCCAGCAGCCCCCAGGGGTCGACCTACGAGCAGTACTTC. This rearrangement joins TRBV6-2 or TRBV6-3 to TRBJ2-7, with D possibly TRBD1 on 6 matching bases. This CDR3 region has 14 residues. Trimming stripped 6 bases from V and 2 bases from J, with 14 bases between. Looked up from germline, CDR1 is MNHEY and CDR2 is SVGEGT.

This clonotype was counted only a few times. The chain has TRBV2 and TRBJ2-7, with TRBD1 matching over 9 bases. The CDR3 extends over 14 amino acids. CDR1 SNHLY and CDR2 FYNNEI come from the germline V gene. With V trimmed by 2 bases and J by 6 bases, 5 bases remained unmatched. The CDR3 spells CASSEWGTGREQYF. The DNA for the CDR3 is TGTGCCAGCAGTGAATGGGGGACAGGGCGCGAGCAGTACTTC.

In its sample, this clonotype was seen a few times. The V and J genes are TRBV18 and TRBJ2-3; 7 nucleotides match TRBD1. This CDR3 has 14 residues. Germline CDR1 reads KGHSH; CDR2 reads LQKENI. V was clipped by 6 bases and J by 2 bases; unmatched bases: 5. Here the CDR3 DNA reads TGTGCCAGCTCCCCCGGGACAGCCACAGATACGCAGTATTTT. Protein: CASSPGTATDTQYF.

In this sample, this clonotype turned up a few times. The CDR3: CASSRAGGSNSPLHF. The CDR3 nucleotides are TGTGCCAGCAGCCGGGCAGGGGGTAGTAATTCACCCCTCCACTTT. This rearrangement joins TRBV12-3 or TRBV12-4 to TRBJ1-6; TRBD1 agrees at 7 bases. The CDR3 contains 15 residues. The junction had 8 bases not matched to a gene; V was cut back by 6 bases and J by 6 bases.

V gene TRBV27 combines with J gene TRBJ2-1; either TRBD1 or TRBD2 may fit D (5 bases each). The CDR3 totals 15 residues. V shed 4 bases and J shed 9 bases, with 19 bases lying between them. Germline CDR1 MNHEY, CDR2 SMNVEV (reference sequence). The CDR3: CASSWRGVGEAEQFF. For the CDR3, the DNA is TGTGCCAGCAGTTGGAGAGGGGTTGGCGAGGCTGAGCAGTTCTTC.

This clonotype came up a few times. The chain combines TRBV2 with TRBJ1-5; weak D call: TRBD1 (5 bases). The germline CDR1 and CDR2 sequences are SNHLY and FYNNEI. The CDR3 contains 15 residues. Trimming removed 0 bases from V and 7 bases from J, with 13 bases in between. The CDR3 sequence: CASSEAGGGRQPQHF. In nucleotides, the CDR3 is TGTGCCAGCAGTGAAGCGGGGGGTGGAAGACAGCCCCAGCATTTT.

DNA of the CDR3: TGCAGTGCTGGCTTAACTAGCGGGAGTGGATATGAGCAGTTCTTC. Encoded protein: CSAGLTSGSGYEQFF. The chain employs TRBV20-1 and TRBJ2-1; 11 bases agree with TRBD2. From germline, CDR1 is DFQATT and CDR2 SNEGSKA (reference sequence). Trimming cost V 5 bases and J 8 bases; bases outside gene matches: 11. CDR3 length equals 15 residues.

The rearrangement links TRBV2 to TRBJ2-1; 7 bases agree with TRBD1. V was clipped by 6 bases and J by 9 bases; unmatched bases: 8. The germline V gene has CDR1 SNHLY and CDR2 FYNNEI. The CDR3 is 13 residues long. DNA for the CDR3: TGTGCCAGCAGCGGAACCACAGGGGTTGAGCAGTTCTTC. It specifies CASSGTTGVEQFF.

In this sample, this clonotype turned up once. Here the CDR3 reads CASSRRAPGQGGYNEQFF. CDR3 coding DNA: TGCGCCAGCAGCCGTCGCGCGCCCGGCCAGGGAGGGTACAATGAGCAGTTCTTC. This sequence joins TRBV5-1 and TRBJ2-1; 7 nucleotides align to TRBD2. V lost 4 bases and J lost 4; bases outside the gene matches: 17. This CDR3 spans 18 amino acids. The V gene's germline CDR1 is SGHRS and CDR2 YFSETQ.

V gene TRBV11-2 combines with J gene TRBJ1-1; D unresolved. Trimming removed 7 bases at V and 2 bases at J, with 20 bases between. The V gene's germline CDR1 is SGHAT and CDR2 FQNNGV. This CDR3 is built from 16 residues. The CDR3 sequence: CASTVSLNSANTEAFF. The DNA for the CDR3 is TGTGCCAGCACCGTCTCTCTTAACAGCGCAAACACTGAAGCTTTCTTT.

The CDR3 here is CSALRAGGLNEQFF. CDR3 DNA: TGCAGTGCCCTCCGAGCGGGAGGTTTGAATGAGCAGTTCTTC. The genes are TRBV20-1 and TRBJ2-1, with TRBD2 matching over 9 bases. V dropped 6 bases and J dropped 7; count of bases not matched to a gene: 10. The CDR3 is made up of 14 amino acids. Germline V gives CDR1 DFQATT, CDR2 SNEGSKA (reference sequence).

This clonotype appeared a single time. The V call is TRBV29-1, the J call TRBJ2-1, with 9 bases lining up with TRBD1. The CDR3 contains 13 residues. CDR1 SQVTM and CDR2 ANQGSEA come from the germline V gene. The V gene end was trimmed by 3 bases and the J gene end by 3 bases; junction bases not matched to a gene: 0. CDR3 nucleotides: TGCAGCGTTGAGGGACAGGGCTACAATGAGCAGTTCTTC. As protein: CSVEGQGYNEQFF.

This clonotype occurred a few times. One end of the junction fails to match germline, which may point to a read error. V is TRBV7-2 and J is TRBJ2-5; D is ambiguous. The CDR3 has 14 residues. The germline gives CDR1 SGHTA, CDR2 FQGNSA. This chain's CDR3 is CASTLDRVSETQYF. The CDR3 region has the DNA TGTGCCAGCACCTTAGACCGGGTATCCGAGACCCAGTACTTC. The whole variable domain, filled in from reference TRBV7-2 and TRBJ2-5, reads GAGVSQSPSNKVTEKGKDVELRCDPISGHTALYWYRQSLGQGLEFLIYFQGNSAPDKSGLPSDRFSAERTGGSVSTLTIQRTQQEDSAVYLCASTLDRVSETQYFGPGTRLLVL.

This clonotype was found a few times. This chain links TRBV7-6 with TRBJ1-1, with D uncertain. Trimming removed 5 bases at V and 1 base at J, with 11 bases between. CDR1 SGHVS and CDR2 FNYEAQ come from the germline V gene. The CDR3 totals 14 residues. The CDR3 loop is CASSPPRENTEAFF. In DNA, the CDR3 is TGTGCCAGCAGCCCACCACGTGAGAACACTGAAGCTTTCTTT.

The DNA for the CDR3 is TGCGCCAGCAGCCTCTACAGGGGGATTGACACCGGGGAGCTGTTTTTT. Protein sequence: CASSLYRGIDTGELFF. This sequence joins TRBV5-1 and TRBJ2-2; 8 positions match TRBD1. Germline V lookup: CDR1 SGHRS, CDR2 YFSETQ. This CDR3 comprises 16 residues. V lost 4 bases to trimming and J lost 3 bases; unmatched junction nucleotides: 8.

With respect to this clonotype: Because the CDR3 is missing its conserved closing phenylalanine or tryptophan, this is likely a read error. The chain links TRBV7-2 to TRBJ2-7; 11 bases agree with TRBD2. The CDR3 extends over 16 amino acids. In germline, CDR1 is SGHTA, CDR2 FQGNSA. V shed 0 bases and J 6 bases; nucleotides not matched to a gene: 7. This CDR3 reads CASSLARASGRSEQYL. Written as DNA, the CDR3 is TGTGCCAGCAGCTTAGCCCGGGCTAGCGGGAGGAGCGAGCAGTACTTG.

This chain uses TRBV28 with TRBJ1-1; D might be TRBD1 (5 bases). Trimming left V 7 bases short and J 5 bases short, with 17 bases between. Germline CDR1 MDHEN, CDR2 SYDVKM. The CDR3 has 14 amino acids. CDR3 coding DNA: TGTGCCAGCATACCGGAGGGGAGAGGGACTGAAGCTTTCTTT. This translates into CASIPEGRGTEAFF.

This clonotype appeared a few times. The chain recombines TRBV10-3 with TRBJ2-7; D remains ambiguous. Trimming removed 8 bases from V and 5 bases from J, with 10 bases in between. Germline CDR1 ENHRY, CDR2 SYGVKD. The CDR3 spans 11 residues. CDR3 nucleotides: TGTGCCATCCGTGGGCTCAACGAGCAGTACTTC. Protein product: CAIRGLNEQYF.